This is a list of T cell receptor beta chains from one sample in a study of cytomegalovirus exposure and HLA in healthy donors. Libraries were prepared by immunoSEQ multiplex PCR; TCRdb keeps only in-frame clonotypes and omits some of them. The data show 150,000 or so clones, roughly three quarters seen once. What was sequenced was PBMCs. The receptors here all came from a woman aged 40 to 50 in good health and CMV-seronegative. CDR3s include the opening cysteine and the closing phenylalanine or tryptophan. A D gene is named only where the DNA matches it firmly. Clone size is shown for a subset of rows, as once, few, many or a class of expanded clone.

CDR3 protein | CDR3 DNA | V gene | D gene | J gene | clone size
CASSLGFGEQYEQYF | TGTGCCAGCAGCTTGGGTTTCGGGGAACAGTACGAGCAGTACTTC | TRBV5-6 | NA | TRBJ2-7 | NA
CASSGRGTGELFF | TGTGCCAGCAGCGGGCGCGGGACCGGGGAGCTGTTTTTT | TRBV11-2 | NA | TRBJ2-2 | NA
CASSQVFDTSGGPSSYNEQFF | TGTGCCAGCAGCCAAGTTTTTGATACTAGCGGGGGCCCCAGCTCCTACAATGAGCAGTTCTTC | TRBV4-2 | TRBD2 | TRBJ2-1 | NA
CASSPGGGQPQHF | TGTGCCAGCTCACCTGGGGGGGGGCAGCCCCAGCATTTT | TRBV18 | NA | TRBJ1-5 | NA
CASSLASGRTYEQYF | TGTGCCAGCAGTTTAGCTAGCGGGAGGACCTACGAGCAGTACTTC | TRBV28 | TRBD2 | TRBJ2-7 | NA
CASSADSISGNTIYF | TGTGCCAGCAGTGCGGACAGTATCTCTGGAAACACCATATATTTT | TRBV2 | NA | TRBJ1-3 | NA
CASTGRTSDTEAFF | TGTGCCAGCACCGGTAGGACAAGTGACACTGAAGCTTTCTTT | TRBV25-1 | NA | TRBJ1-1 | NA
CASSYAGSGANVLTF | TGTGCCAGCAGTTACGCGGGATCTGGGGCCAACGTCCTGACTTTC | TRBV6-5 | NA | TRBJ2-6 | NA
CSVEDRDRGGYTF | TGCAGCGTTGAAGACCGGGACAGGGGTGGCTACACCTTC | TRBV29-1 | TRBD1 | TRBJ1-2 | NA
CASSRMGGVEQFF | TGTGCCAGCAGCCGCATGGGGGGAGTTGAGCAGTTCTTC | TRBV11-2 | NA | TRBJ2-1 | NA
CASSLSTVEQYF | TGTGCCAGCAGCTTAAGTACTGTAGAGCAGTACTTC | TRBV11-3 | NA | TRBJ2-7 | NA
CASSPHRVGYEQYF | TGTGCCAGCAGCCCCCACAGGGTGGGCTACGAGCAGTACTTC | TRBV7-8 | NA | TRBJ2-7 | NA
CASSSGTSGRAPDTQYF | TGCGCCAGCAGCTCCGGGACTAGCGGGAGGGCCCCAGATACGCAGTATTTT | TRBV5-1 | TRBD2 | TRBJ2-3 | once
CASSPTGVGEKLFF | TGTGCCAGCAGCCCGACGGGGGTTGGTGAAAAACTGTTTTTT | TRBV28 | NA | TRBJ1-4 | NA
CASSLAGGANIQYF | TGTGCCAGCAGCTTAGCGGGGGGGGCGAACATTCAGTACTTC | TRBV11-2 | TRBD2 | TRBJ2-4 | NA
CASSQVLTVTGSYGYTF | TGCGCCAGCAGCCAAGTTTTAACCGTGACAGGGTCCTATGGCTACACCTTC | TRBV4-1 | TRBD1 | TRBJ1-2 | NA
CASTKGTGRETQYF | TGTGCCAGCACCAAGGGGACAGGGCGGGAGACCCAGTACTTC | TRBV7-9 | TRBD1 | TRBJ2-5 | NA
CASRKSGATDTQYF | TGTGCCAGCAGGAAAAGCGGAGCCACAGATACGCAGTATTTT | TRBV6-1 | NA | TRBJ2-3 | NA
CASSRQPPTGELFF | TGCGCCAGCAGCCGACAGCCTCCCACCGGGGAGCTGTTTTTT | TRBV4-3 | NA | TRBJ2-2 | NA
CASTTGGDQPQHF | TGTGCCAGCACTACAGGGGGGGACCAGCCCCAGCATTTT | TRBV28 | TRBD1 | TRBJ1-5 | once
CASSSLRSGNTIYF | TGTGCCAGCAGCTCACTCCGCTCTGGAAACACCATATATTTT | TRBV7-8 | NA | TRBJ1-3 | NA
CASSQESDRQAFF | TGTGCCAGCAGCCAAGAGTCCGACAGGCAAGCTTTCTTT | TRBV4-2 | NA | TRBJ1-1 | NA
CASSLRGGIGGYTF | TGTGCCAGCAGTTTAAGGGGAGGGATAGGTGGCTACACCTTC | TRBV28 | NA | TRBJ1-2 | NA
CASSPYNSYEQYF | TGTGCCAGCAGTCCGTACAACTCCTACGAGCAGTACTTC | TRBV28 | NA | TRBJ2-7 | NA
CASSQAGQPNYGYTF | TGCGCCAGCAGCCAAGCGGGACAGCCTAACTATGGCTACACCTTC | TRBV4-1 | TRBD1 | TRBJ1-2 | NA
CASSDEGREVSYEQYF | TGTGCCAGCAGTGACGAGGGGCGGGAGGTCTCCTACGAGCAGTACTTC | TRBV6-1 | TRBD2 | TRBJ2-7 | NA
CASSRGQGNGKLFF | TGCGCCAGCAGCCGAGGACAGGGGAATGGAAAACTGTTTTTT | TRBV4-1 | TRBD1 | TRBJ1-4 | NA
CASSITGEGNQPQHF | TGTGCCAGCAGCATAACTGGGGAGGGCAATCAGCCCCAGCATTTT | TRBV6-6 | NA | TRBJ1-5 | NA
CASSLAGGRNYEQYF | TGTGCCAGCAGCCTAGCCGGGGGGAGGAACTACGAGCAGTACTTC | TRBV5-4 | TRBD2 | TRBJ2-7 | once
CASRPGGQASGANVLTF | TGTGCCAGCAGACCGGGGGGGCAGGCCTCTGGGGCCAACGTCCTGACTTTC | TRBV7-3 | TRBD2 | TRBJ2-6 | NA
CASRGSEANYGYTF | TGTGCCAGTCGAGGCAGCGAGGCTAACTATGGCTACACCTTC | TRBV28 | NA | TRBJ1-2 | NA
CASSPNTGTYNDEQYF | TGTGCCAGCTCACCAAACACCGGGACATATAATGACGAGCAGTACTTC | TRBV18 | NA | TRBJ2-7 | NA
CASSLDSIQETQYF | TGCGCCAGCAGCCTGGACAGCATCCAAGAGACCCAGTACTTC | TRBV5-1 | NA | TRBJ2-5 | NA
CASSEGIGEGIGEQYF | TGTGCCAGCAGTGAAGGAATAGGGGAGGGGATCGGCGAGCAGTACTTC | TRBV2 | TRBD2 | TRBJ2-7 | few
CASSLAETGDNSYEQYF | TGTGCCAGCAGCTTAGCAGAGACAGGGGATAACTCCTACGAGCAGTACTTC | TRBV7-2 | TRBD1 | TRBJ2-7 | NA
CASSPPGNRAGELFF | TGTGCCAGCAGCCCCCCGGGGAACAGGGCCGGGGAGCTGTTTTTT | TRBV7-2 | NA | TRBJ2-2 | NA
CASSSGTSGGERTDTQYF | TGTGCCAGCAGCTCAGGGACTAGCGGGGGGGAACGCACAGATACGCAGTATTTT | TRBV11-3 | TRBD2 | TRBJ2-3 | once
CASSRGAGPGTEAFF | TGTGCCAGCAGTAGAGGCGCAGGGCCTGGGACTGAAGCTTTCTTT | TRBV27 | NA | TRBJ1-1 | once
CASSLLRGRIKQPQHF | TGTGCCAGCAGCCTACTAAGAGGGAGGATTAAGCAGCCCCAGCATTTT | TRBV5-8 | NA | TRBJ1-5 | NA
CASSLTSGRNNEQFF | TGTGCCAGCAGCTTAACTAGCGGGAGGAACAATGAGCAGTTCTTC | TRBV7-3 | TRBD2 | TRBJ2-1 | NA
CASSQAVDRYNEQFF | TGTGCCAGCAGCCAAGCGGTCGACAGGTACAATGAGCAGTTCTTC | TRBV4-2 | NA | TRBJ2-1 | few
CAGRTGRPTGNMNTEAFF | TGTGCCGGACGCACAGGTAGGCCGACTGGGAACATGAACACTGAAGCTTTCTTT | TRBV30 | NA | TRBJ1-1 | NA